Listed below are T cell receptor beta chains from one sample, sequenced in a study of cytotoxic CD8 clonotypes in ibrutinib-treated CLL. Sequenced by immunoSEQ multiplex PCR; TCRdb stores in-frame clones only, minus some. This sample yields about 20,000 clones, of which over 70% are seen a single time; 26% belongs to the top ten. Sequenced here: PBMCs, sampled before ibrutinib treatment. The origin of the receptors is a human donor with chronic lymphocytic leukemia. Each CDR3 is given with its conserved first and last residue. D genes are given only for firm matches. Some rows mark clone size as missing; the rest say once, few, many or name a class of expanded clone.

d_call: TRBD1; v_call: TRBV7-3; clone_size: NA; j_call: TRBJ1-2; cdr3_aa: CASSSGTGIGYGYTF; cdr3_nt: TGTGCCAGCAGCTCGGGGACAGGGATCGGCTATGGCTACACCTTC
d_call: NA; v_call: TRBV5-4; clone_size: NA; j_call: TRBJ2-3; cdr3_aa: CASSPGGWADTQYF; cdr3_nt: TGTGCCAGCAGCCCAGGTGGGTGGGCAGATACGCAGTATTTT
d_call: TRBD2; v_call: TRBV4-1; clone_size: NA; j_call: TRBJ2-7; cdr3_aa: CASSQVLAGLRAYEQYF; cdr3_nt: TGCGCCAGCAGCCAAGTACTAGCGGGGCTCCGAGCGTACGAGCAGTACTTC
d_call: NA; v_call: TRBV19; clone_size: NA; j_call: TRBJ2-1; cdr3_aa: CASSSGSYNEQFF; cdr3_nt: TGTGCCAGTAGTAGCGGCTCCTACAATGAGCAGTTCTTC
d_call: NA; v_call: TRBV5-6; clone_size: few; j_call: TRBJ2-1; cdr3_aa: CASSPTYNEQFF; cdr3_nt: TGTGCCAGCAGCCCCACCTACAATGAGCAGTTCTTC
d_call: NA; v_call: TRBV18; clone_size: NA; j_call: TRBJ2-7; cdr3_aa: CASSPVRNSYEQYF; cdr3_nt: TGTGCCAGCTCACCAGTCAGGAACTCCTACGAGCAGTACTTC
d_call: TRBD2; v_call: TRBV7-2; clone_size: NA; j_call: TRBJ2-5; cdr3_aa: CASSHRLAGQETQYF; cdr3_nt: TGTGCCAGCAGTCATAGACTAGCGGGACAAGAGACCCAGTACTTC
d_call: NA; v_call: TRBV7-3; clone_size: NA; j_call: TRBJ2-7; cdr3_aa: CASSLFSGEGYEQYF; cdr3_nt: TGTGCCAGCAGCTTATTTTCGGGAGAGGGCTACGAGCAGTACTTC
d_call: TRBD2; v_call: TRBV19; clone_size: NA; j_call: TRBJ2-1; cdr3_aa: CASSMGLAGYNEQFF; cdr3_nt: TGTGCCAGTAGTATGGGCCTAGCGGGATACAATGAGCAGTTCTTC
d_call: NA; v_call: TRBV7-2; clone_size: NA; j_call: TRBJ2-1; cdr3_aa: CASSFRTAYNEQFF; cdr3_nt: TGTGCCAGCAGCTTCCGGACTGCCTACAATGAGCAGTTCTTC
d_call: NA; v_call: TRBV5-6; clone_size: NA; j_call: TRBJ2-3; cdr3_aa: CASSSYASLGTDTQYF; cdr3_nt: TGTGCCAGCAGCTCATACGCGTCGTTGGGCACAGATACGCAGTATTTT
d_call: NA; v_call: TRBV28; clone_size: NA; j_call: TRBJ1-5; cdr3_aa: CASTLGAGHQPQHF; cdr3_nt: TGTGCCAGCACTTTAGGGGCGGGACATCAGCCCCAGCATTTT
d_call: TRBD1; v_call: TRBV5-4; clone_size: NA; j_call: TRBJ2-3; cdr3_aa: CASSSAGTGSGTQYF; cdr3_nt: TGTGCCAGCAGCTCCGCCGGGACAGGGAGCGGTACGCAGTATTTT
d_call: NA; v_call: TRBV6-1; clone_size: NA; j_call: TRBJ1-4; cdr3_aa: CASSEGTNSEKLFF; cdr3_nt: TGTGCCAGCAGTGAAGGGACGAATTCTGAAAAACTGTTTTTT
d_call: TRBD2; v_call: TRBV10-2; clone_size: once; j_call: TRBJ2-7; cdr3_aa: CASSLPLAGDSYEQYF; cdr3_nt: TGCGCCAGCAGTCTACCACTAGCGGGGGACTCCTACGAGCAGTACTTC
d_call: TRBD1; v_call: TRBV28; clone_size: NA; j_call: TRBJ1-1; cdr3_aa: CASSLDRGSVTEAFF; cdr3_nt: TGTGCCAGCAGTTTAGACAGGGGGTCGGTCACTGAAGCTTTCTTT
d_call: TRBD1; v_call: TRBV2; clone_size: NA; j_call: TRBJ1-2; cdr3_aa: CASSGDRVEGYTF; cdr3_nt: TGTGCCAGCAGCGGTGACAGGGTTGAAGGCTACACCTTC
d_call: TRBD1; v_call: TRBV19; clone_size: once; j_call: TRBJ2-7; cdr3_aa: CASSTWDRRNEQYF; cdr3_nt: TGTGCCAGTAGTACATGGGACAGGCGGAACGAGCAGTACTTC
d_call: NA; v_call: TRBV25-1; clone_size: few; j_call: TRBJ2-2; cdr3_aa: CASSESGSGELFF; cdr3_nt: TGTGCCAGCAGTGAATCTGGGTCCGGGGAGCTGTTTTTT
d_call: TRBD1; v_call: TRBV6-5; clone_size: NA; j_call: TRBJ2-3; cdr3_aa: CASRRQGEGDTQYF; cdr3_nt: TGTGCCAGCAGGAGACAGGGGGAAGGTGATACGCAGTATTTT
d_call: NA; v_call: TRBV19; clone_size: NA; j_call: TRBJ1-6; cdr3_aa: CASRDTNNSPLHF; cdr3_nt: TGTGCCAGTAGGGACACAAATAATTCACCCCTCCACTTT
d_call: TRBD1; v_call: TRBV2; clone_size: NA; j_call: TRBJ2-1; cdr3_aa: CASSDRGWSEQFF; cdr3_nt: TGTGCCAGCAGCGACAGGGGTTGGAGTGAGCAGTTCTTC